Each of the 7 T cell receptor beta chains below was sequenced from the same sample in a study of blood T cell repertoires in COVID-19. Here immunoSEQ multiplex PCR was the method, and the copy in TCRdb shows in-frame clones only, minus some. The sample has about 330,000 clones, about 89% seen once; the top ten hold 5.3%. Input material: PBMCs or T cells enriched from blood (not recorded which). The receptors originated from a woman aged 30 to 39 who had recovered from COVID-19.

V gene TRBV2 combines with J gene TRBJ1-5; tentatively, D is TRBD1 (6 bases). Looked up from germline, CDR1 is SNHLY and CDR2 is FYNNEI. The CDR3 has 15 amino acids. Trimming took 7 bases from V and 7 from J, leaving 20 bases between them. This chain's CDR3 is CASKAPWGRGQPQHF. Here the CDR3 DNA reads TGTGCCAGCAAGGCTCCCTGGGGGCGCGGGCAGCCCCAGCATTTT.

This clone was observed a handful of times. V usage is TRBV6-5 and J usage is TRBJ1-6; a weak D match, TRBD1 (6 bases). CDR3 length equals 15 residues. V shed 7 bases and J shed 6 bases, with 16 bases lying between them. Germline V gene lookup returns CDR1 MNHEY and CDR2 SVGAGI. Written as DNA, the CDR3 is TGTGCCAGCACCTTGGGCAGGGGTAGTAATTCACCCCTCCACTTT. This encodes CASTLGRGSNSPLHF.

The chain uses TRBV6-5 and TRBJ2-7; D is undetermined. There are 12 residues in the CDR3. Germline V CDR1 and CDR2: MNHEY, SVGAGI. V gave up 8 bases and J gave up 5 bases, with 13 bases separating them. In nucleotides, the CDR3 is TGTGCCAGCCTTTCCGGGTTCGACGAGCAGTACTTC. Translation: CASLSGFDEQYF.

This clone was found a few times. CDR3 region: CASSFGGTYGYTF. In DNA form, the CDR3 reads TGTGCCAGCAGTTTTGGCGGGACCTATGGCTACACCTTC. This chain connects TRBV28 to TRBJ1-2; D is perhaps TRBD1 (5 bases). V gave up 3 bases and J gave up 4 bases, with 9 bases separating them. CDR1 and CDR2 (germline): MDHEN, SYDVKM. The CDR3 is made up of 13 amino acids.

The chain recombines TRBV2 with TRBJ1-2, with 8 bases lining up with TRBD1. Trimming cost V 4 bases and J 7 bases; bases outside gene matches: 14. The CDR3 runs to 16 residues. Germline values: CDR1 SNHLY, CDR2 FYNNEI. CDR3 nucleotides: TGTGCCAGCAGTGGGACAGGGCAATCTCGTTCGGGTGGCTACACCTTC. Translated: CASSGTGQSRSGGYTF.

The V and J genes are TRBV2 and TRBJ1-5; TRBD1 aligns across 9 bases. Germline V CDR1 and CDR2: SNHLY, FYNNEI. Trimming at V came to 3 bases and at J to 7 bases, leaving 4 bases not matched to a gene. The CDR3 length is 14 residues. In DNA form, the CDR3 reads TGTGCCAGCAGTGAGGACAGGGGAAACCAGCCCCAGCATTTT. It codes for CASSEDRGNQPQHF. Full variable domain (missing parts from reference TRBV2 and TRBJ1-5): EPEVTQTPSHQVTQMGQEVILRCVPISNHLYFYWYRQILGQKVEFLVSFYNNEISEKSEIFDDQFSVERPDGSNFTLKIRSTKLEDSAMYFCASSEDRGNQPQHFGDGTRLSIL.

The CDR3: CAWSVETYNEQFF. As DNA, the CDR3 is TGTGCCTGGAGTGTAGAGACCTACAATGAGCAGTTCTTC. V and J are TRBV30 and TRBJ2-1; D is undetermined. The CDR3 loop spans 13 amino acids. Trimming left V 0 bases short and J 2 bases short, with 5 bases between. Per the germline V gene, CDR1 is GTSNPN and CDR2 is SVGIG (reference sequence).